This T cell receptor (beta chain) was documented in a study of T cell responses to AZD1222 COVID-19 vaccine. Study outcomes and limitations: Epitopes outside B.1.351 and B.1.1.7 mutated regions reportedly drew nearly half of spike TCRs. Regions 160-218 and 743-854 dominated among vaccine-associated CD4 TCRs spanning spike. Most donors were white British and more were female, and clonal diversity was possibly underestimated. Spike-specific TCR breadth and depth rose after two AZD1222 doses.

Of note for this clone: Its antigen is not known.

Clones were read by immunoSEQ multiplex PCR, and TCRdb kept only the in-frame ones, dropping some. The table includes roughly 180,000 clones, about 94% detected once. The CDR3 is 17 residues long. From germline, CDR1 is SGHAT and CDR2 FQNNGV. V was shortened by 5 bases and J by 9 bases, with 26 bases between the two germline ends. V usage is TRBV11-2 and J usage is TRBJ2-1; D uncertain. Specimen: peripheral blood, collected on day 0 of AZD1222 vaccination. The receptor was derived from an adult in good health. For the CDR3, the DNA is TGTGCCAGCAGCCACTACTCTCGGGTCGTCCAAAAGGGTGAGCAGTTCTTC. This gives the protein CASSHYSRVVQKGEQFF.